What follows are 10 T cell receptor beta chains derived from one specimen sequenced in a study of blood T cell repertoires in COVID-19. The data were produced by immunoSEQ multiplex PCR, yet TCRdb's version contains in-frame clones alone and is incomplete. Of under 300,000 clones in the sample, around nine tenths are singletons; the top ten hold under 2.5%. Sequenced sample: PBMCs or T cells enriched from blood (not recorded which). These TCRs come from a woman younger than 35 who had recovered from COVID-19.

This chain links TRBV2 with TRBJ2-7; a possible D gene is TRBD1 (6 bases). In germline, CDR1 is SNHLY, CDR2 FYNNEI. The CDR3 extends over 12 amino acids. Trimming removed 9 bases from V and 0 bases from J, with 9 bases in between. In DNA form, the CDR3 reads TGTGCCAGTCCGGACAGCTCCTACGAGCAGTACTTC. Translated, it gives CASPDSSYEQYF.

The rearrangement joins TRBV6-6 to TRBJ1-3; weak D call: TRBD1 (5 bases). Per the germline V gene, CDR1 is MNHNY and CDR2 is SVGAGI (reference sequence). CDR3 length: 15 amino acids. The germline V and J ends were trimmed by 2 bases and 0 bases, with 8 bases remaining between them. CDR3 loop: CASSYRTGSGNTIYF. The CDR3 nucleotides read TGTGCCAGCAGTTACCGTACAGGCTCTGGAAACACCATATATTTT.

The count of this clone is one. This chain uses TRBV6-5 with TRBJ2-7; D is unresolved. The V end lost 6 bases, the J end lost 3 bases, and 3 bases lay between the germline ends. The CDR3 sequence is 10 residues long. In germline, CDR1 is MNHEY, CDR2 SVGAGI. CDR3 sequence: CASSRYEQYF. DNA for the CDR3: TGTGCCAGCAGCCGCTACGAGCAGTACTTC.

V is TRBV5-1 and J is TRBJ1-1, with a possible D match to TRBD1 (6 bases). CDR1 and CDR2 from the germline V gene are SGHRS and YFSETQ. This CDR3 contains 15 residues. V lost 6 bases, J lost 3 bases, and 18 bases lay in between. CDR3 nucleotide sequence: TGCGCCAGCATCACGACCCCAGGGGTGGACACTGAAGCTTTCTTT. Translation: CASITTPGVDTEAFF. Full variable domain (outside the CDR3, taken from reference TRBV5-1 and TRBJ1-1): KAGVTQTPRYLIKTRGQQVTLSCSPISGHRSVSWYQQTPGQGLQFLFEYFSETQRNKGNFPGRFSGRQFSNSRSEMNVSTLELGDSALYLCASITTPGVDTEAFFGQGTRLTVV.

The chain recombines TRBV18 with TRBJ1-6, with TRBD1 matching 7 bases. Germline V gene data show CDR1 as KGHSH and CDR2 as LQKENI. This CDR3 spans 17 amino acids. V was pared by 1 base and J by 1 base, with 4 bases of the junction left unmatched. The CDR3 bases are TGTGCCAGCTCACCACAGGGGGCTAGGTCCTATAATTCACCCCTCCACTTT. Amino acid sequence: CASSPQGARSYNSPLHF.

This chain links TRBV19 with TRBJ2-2, with 7 bases that match TRBD1. Germline CDR1 is LNHDA and CDR2 is SQIVND (reference sequence). J was trimmed by 4 bases and V by 9 bases; bases with no gene match: 14. This CDR3 has 16 residues. Here the CDR3 DNA reads TGTGCCAGCGATGAGGGGGCTATCCGGGGCACCGGGGAGCTGTTTTTT. The encoded protein is CASDEGAIRGTGELFF.

V usage is TRBV9 and J usage is TRBJ1-2; 7 bases fit TRBD1. Trimming cost V 3 bases and J 1 base; bases outside gene matches: 12. The CDR3 spans 17 residues. In germline, CDR1 is SGDLS, CDR2 YYNGEE. CDR3: CASSGSGGQPLNYGYTF. The CDR3, as DNA: TGTGCCAGCAGCGGATCAGGGGGACAGCCCCTTAACTATGGCTACACCTTC. Supplemented by reference TRBV9 and TRBJ1-2, the full variable domain reads DSGVTQTPKHLITATGQRVTLRCSPRSGDLSVYWYQQSLDQGLQFLIQYYNGEERAKGNILERFSAQQFPDLHSELNLSSLELGDSALYFCASSGSGGQPLNYGYTFGSGTRLTVV.

The rearrangement joins TRBV5-8 to TRBJ1-2; D is undetermined. V lost 4 bases and J 1 base, leaving 8 bases between the germline ends. Germline V gene sequence: CDR1 SGHTS, CDR2 YDEGEE. The CDR3 covers 13 residues. The CDR3 sequence: CASSPGNNYGYTF. CDR3 DNA sequence: TGTGCCAGCAGCCCCGGGAATAACTATGGCTACACCTTC.

This clone was detected a few times. The V call is TRBV27, the J call TRBJ1-6; D gene uncertain. The CDR3 has 16 amino acids. V was pared by 1 base and J by 9 bases, with 16 bases between. Germline V gene sequence: CDR1 MNHEY, CDR2 SMNVEV (reference sequence). The CDR3 sequence: CASSLLYRVPASPLHF. In DNA form, the CDR3 reads TGTGCCAGCAGTTTATTGTATCGGGTACCAGCTTCACCCCTCCACTTT.

J is TRBJ2-7 and V is TRBV24-1; D uncertain. CDR3 size: 15 residues. CDR1 is KGHDR and CDR2 is SFDVKD in the germline V gene. V was trimmed by 5 bases and J by 2 bases, leaving 15 bases between them. CDR3 DNA: TGTGCCACCAGTGTTCCAGTCGAATCTCCCTACGAGCAGTACTTC. This gives the protein CATSVPVESPYEQYF.